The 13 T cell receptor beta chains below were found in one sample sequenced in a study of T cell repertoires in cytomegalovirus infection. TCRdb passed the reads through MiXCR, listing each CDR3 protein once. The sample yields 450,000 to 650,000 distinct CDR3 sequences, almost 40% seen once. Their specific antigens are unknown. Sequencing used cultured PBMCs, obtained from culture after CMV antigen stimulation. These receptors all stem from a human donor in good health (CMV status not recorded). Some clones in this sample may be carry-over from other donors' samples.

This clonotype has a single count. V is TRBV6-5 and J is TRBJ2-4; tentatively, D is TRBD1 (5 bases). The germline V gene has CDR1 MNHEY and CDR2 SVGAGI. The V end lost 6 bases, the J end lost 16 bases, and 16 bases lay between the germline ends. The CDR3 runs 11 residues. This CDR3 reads CASRGWGVIYF. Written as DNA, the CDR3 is TGTGCCAGCAGAGGATGGGGCGTTATATACTTC.

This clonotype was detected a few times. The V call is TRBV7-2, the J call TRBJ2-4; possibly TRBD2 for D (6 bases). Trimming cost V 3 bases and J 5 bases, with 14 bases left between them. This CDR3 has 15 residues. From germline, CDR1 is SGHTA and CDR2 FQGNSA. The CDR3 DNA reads TGTGCCAGCAGCTTGGACCTAGCGACCCAAAACATTCAGTACTTC. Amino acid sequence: CASSLDLATQNIQYF.

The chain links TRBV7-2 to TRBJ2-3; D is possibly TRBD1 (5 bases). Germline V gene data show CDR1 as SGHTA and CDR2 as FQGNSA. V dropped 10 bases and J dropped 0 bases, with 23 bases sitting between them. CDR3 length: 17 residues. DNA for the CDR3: TGTGCCAACGACGCCGCGCAGGGAAGACATAGCACAGATACGCAGTATTTT. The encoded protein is CANDAAQGRHSTDTQYF.

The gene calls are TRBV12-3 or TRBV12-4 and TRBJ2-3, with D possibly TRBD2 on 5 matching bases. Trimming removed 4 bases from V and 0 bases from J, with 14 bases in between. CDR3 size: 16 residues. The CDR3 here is CASSWGADTSTDTQYF. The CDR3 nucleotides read TGTGCCAGCAGTTGGGGAGCGGATACTAGCACAGATACGCAGTATTTT.

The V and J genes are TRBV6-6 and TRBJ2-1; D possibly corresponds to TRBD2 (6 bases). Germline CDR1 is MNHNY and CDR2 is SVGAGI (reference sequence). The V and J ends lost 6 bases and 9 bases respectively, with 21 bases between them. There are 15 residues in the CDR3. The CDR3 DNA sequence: TGTGCCAGCAGGACCGCGGGGCTATGGGGCAGTGAGCAGTTCTTC. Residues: CASRTAGLWGSEQFF.

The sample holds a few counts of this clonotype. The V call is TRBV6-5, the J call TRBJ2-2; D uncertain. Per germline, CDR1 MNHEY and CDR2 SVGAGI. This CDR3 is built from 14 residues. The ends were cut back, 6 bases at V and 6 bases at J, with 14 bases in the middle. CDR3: CASRPLDLSGELFF. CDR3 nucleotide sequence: TGTGCCAGCAGACCCCTAGATCTCTCCGGGGAGCTGTTTTTT.

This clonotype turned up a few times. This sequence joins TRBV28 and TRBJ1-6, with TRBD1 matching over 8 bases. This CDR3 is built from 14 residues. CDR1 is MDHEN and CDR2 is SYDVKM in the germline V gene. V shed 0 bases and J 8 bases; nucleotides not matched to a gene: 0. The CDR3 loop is CASSLWTGDSPLHF. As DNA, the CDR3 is TGTGCCAGCAGTTTATGGACAGGGGATTCACCCCTCCACTTT.

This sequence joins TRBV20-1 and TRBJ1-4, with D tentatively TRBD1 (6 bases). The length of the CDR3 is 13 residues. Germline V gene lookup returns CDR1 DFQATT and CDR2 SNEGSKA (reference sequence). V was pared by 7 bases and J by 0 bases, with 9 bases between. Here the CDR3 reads CSVTGTTNEKLFF. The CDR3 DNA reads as TGCAGTGTGACAGGAACAACTAATGAAAAACTGTTTTTT.

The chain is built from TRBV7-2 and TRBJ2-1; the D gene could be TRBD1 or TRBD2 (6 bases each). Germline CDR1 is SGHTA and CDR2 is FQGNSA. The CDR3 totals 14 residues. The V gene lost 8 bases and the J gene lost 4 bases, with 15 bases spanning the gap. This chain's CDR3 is CASRDSRGYNEQFF. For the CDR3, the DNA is TGTGCCAGCCGGGACTCGAGGGGGTACAATGAGCAGTTCTTC.

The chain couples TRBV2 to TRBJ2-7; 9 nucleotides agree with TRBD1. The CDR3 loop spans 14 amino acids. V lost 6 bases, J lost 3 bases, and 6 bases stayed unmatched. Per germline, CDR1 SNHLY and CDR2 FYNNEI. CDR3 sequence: CASRPGQGFYEQYF. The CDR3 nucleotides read TGTGCCAGCAGACCGGGACAGGGTTTCTACGAGCAGTACTTC.

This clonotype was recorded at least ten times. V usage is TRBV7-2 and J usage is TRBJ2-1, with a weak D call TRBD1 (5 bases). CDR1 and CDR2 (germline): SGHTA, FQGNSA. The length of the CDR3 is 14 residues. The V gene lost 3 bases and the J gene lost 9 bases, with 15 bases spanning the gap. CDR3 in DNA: TGTGCCAGCAGCTTCCTATTGGGTCAGGGTGAGCAGTTCTTC. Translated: CASSFLLGQGEQFF.

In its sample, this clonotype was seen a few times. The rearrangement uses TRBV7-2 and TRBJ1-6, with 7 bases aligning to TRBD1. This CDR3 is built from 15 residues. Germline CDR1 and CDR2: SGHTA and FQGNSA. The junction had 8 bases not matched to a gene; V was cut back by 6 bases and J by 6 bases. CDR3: CASRKPGQANSPLHF. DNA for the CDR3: TGTGCCAGCAGAAAACCAGGACAGGCTAATTCACCCCTCCACTTT.

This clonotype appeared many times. The chain's CDR3 is CASSLAPGFGNTEAFF. CDR3 nucleotide sequence: TGTGCCAGCAGCTTAGCGCCGGGGTTCGGGAACACTGAAGCTTTCTTT. This chain joins TRBV7-8 and TRBJ1-1; D not certain. The germline CDR1 and CDR2 sequences are SGHVS and FQNEAQ. Trimming shortened V by 0 bases and J by 1 base, and 12 bases separated the two germline ends. The CDR3 sequence is 16 residues long.